The entry below gives a single T cell receptor beta chain sequence along with its context. This clone appeared once. Its antigen is not yet known. The junction departs from germline at one end; a sequencing error may be responsible. Via the germline V gene, CDR1 is MNHEY and CDR2 SVGEGT. Including cysteine and phenylalanine, the CDR3 has 12 amino acids. Only the CDR3 DNA is retained, 36 bases long and in frame from the first base. This sample is part of a study of T cell responses to AZD1222 COVID-19 vaccine (dated by TCRdb to the early 2020s). Looking at the study overall: AZD1222 recipients whose second dose came at about 4 weeks and those whose second dose came at about 12 weeks were combined into one group, since spike-specific TCR depth and breadth did not differ between the two schedules. TCR sequencing was performed for roughly 250 trial participants, of whom 200 to 210 were given two doses of AZD1222 and approximately 25 were given two doses of MenACWY control vaccine. Trial participants were enrolled by age into 18-55, 56-69 and 70-plus year subgroups, with about 150, 27 and 61 TCR-sequenced participants respectively.

The time point label, as the study defines it: baseline before first vaccination. Samples from vaccinated people were obtained from the UK trials COV001 and COV002, which included a single-blind randomized controlled phase 2/3 trial of AZD1222 (ChAdOx1 nCoV-19) in healthy adults. For TCRbeta chain sequencing, PBMC samples from trial participants were taken at day 0 and at day 28 after the second dose. Beyond this particular receptor, the publication reports: Most participants were white British and females outnumbered males, and the authors suggested that clonal diversity may have been underestimated. After two AZD1222 doses, both the breadth and the depth of spike-specific TCRs were significantly higher than at day 0 and than in MenACWY recipients. Because no samples from the day 14 peak response were available, repertoires could be characterized only after the peak T cell response. The whole spike protein was spanned by vaccine-associated CD4 TCRs, and dominant responses were seen in regions 160-218 and 743-854. Conclusions about previously exposed vaccinees are limited, since just six or seven AZD1222 recipients were seropositive for SARS-CoV-2 at baseline. Nearly half of unique spike-specific TCRs reportedly recognized epitopes outside regions mutated in the B.1.351 and B.1.1.7 variants. In the small 56-69-year group, the increase in depth fell short of significance, most likely because of low power.

The CDR3 regions of human TCRbeta chains were analyzed by immunosequencing. As for the authors' bioinformatics: TCRs in the repertoires were matched against a reference library of SARS-CoV-2-specific TCRs that had been generated with the MIRA antigen-specificity platform. Breadth meant the fraction of unique TCRs that were SARS-CoV-2-associated, whereas depth meant the fraction of total T cells that were SARS-CoV-2-associated. Using the MIRA data, each spike-specific TCR was assigned both to the spike region to which the TCR was reactive and to a CD4 or CD8 class. Log10-transformed breadth and depth values were compared by one-way ANOVA with Sidak's multiple comparisons tests. The source is immuneACCESS, and TCRdb retained only in-frame sequences with V and J called. Part of the clones is not carried over; for the studies checked, unresolved V genes explain less than half of this, and the remainder is unexplained. That table supplies the V and J calls and clone size; D and trimming were determined from the DNA. The sample yields 100,000 to 150,000 clones; 85% to 95% were counted once. The ten biggest clones cover approximately 1.6% of the sample.

The receptor was isolated from an adult in good health. This specimen consisted of peripheral blood, obtained on day 0 of AZD1222 vaccination. The chain is assembled from TRBV6-2 or TRBV6-3 and TRBJ2-4; 6 matching bases give a weak D call of TRBD2. The nucleotide sequence reads TGTGCCAGCAGTTACTCGGGGGGAGGTGAGAACTTC. The encoded protein is CASSYSGGGENF.